Detailed here is one T cell receptor beta chain. The data are from a study of blood T cell repertoires in COVID-19. Study context: The analysed material was cDNA or gDNA that came from T cells, B-cell-depleted T cells, or PBMCs.

Data came from immunoSEQ multiplex PCR; TCRdb stores just in-frame clones and leaves some out. The sample lists about 150,000 clones, approximately 80% occurring once. Germline CDR1 reads LNHDA; CDR2 reads SQIVND (reference sequence). V lost 3 bases to trimming and J lost 3 bases; unmatched junction nucleotides: 6. This CDR3 region has 15 residues. The chain is built from TRBV19 and TRBJ2-3, with 7 bases identical to TRBD2. The receptor was isolated from a man aged 65 to 85 who had recovered from COVID-19. Sequenced: peripheral blood. The CDR3 nucleotides are TGTGCCAGTAGTATTGGGGTAGCGGGTACAGATACGCAGTATTTT. Amino acids: CASSIGVAGTDTQYF.